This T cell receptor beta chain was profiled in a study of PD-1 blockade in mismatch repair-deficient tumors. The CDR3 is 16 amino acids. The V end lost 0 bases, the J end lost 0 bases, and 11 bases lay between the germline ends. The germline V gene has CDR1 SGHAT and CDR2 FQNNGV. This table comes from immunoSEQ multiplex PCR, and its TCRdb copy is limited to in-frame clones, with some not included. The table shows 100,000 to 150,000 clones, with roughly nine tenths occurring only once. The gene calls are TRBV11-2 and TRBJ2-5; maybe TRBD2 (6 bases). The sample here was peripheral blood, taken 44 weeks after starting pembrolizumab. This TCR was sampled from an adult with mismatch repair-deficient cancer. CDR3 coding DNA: TGTGCCAGCAGCTTAGAGGCAGCGGGCCACCAAGAGACCCAGTACTTC. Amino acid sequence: CASSLEAAGHQETQYF.